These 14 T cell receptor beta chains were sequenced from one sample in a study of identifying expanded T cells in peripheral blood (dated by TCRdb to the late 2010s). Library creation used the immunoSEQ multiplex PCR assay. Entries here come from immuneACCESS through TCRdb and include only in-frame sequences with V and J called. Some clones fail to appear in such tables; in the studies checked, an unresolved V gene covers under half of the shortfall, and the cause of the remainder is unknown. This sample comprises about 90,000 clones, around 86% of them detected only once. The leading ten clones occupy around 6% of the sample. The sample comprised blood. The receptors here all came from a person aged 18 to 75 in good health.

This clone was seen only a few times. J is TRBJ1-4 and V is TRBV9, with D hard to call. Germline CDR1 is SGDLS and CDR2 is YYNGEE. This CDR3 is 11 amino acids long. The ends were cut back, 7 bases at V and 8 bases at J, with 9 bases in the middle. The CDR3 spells CASGEEEKLFF. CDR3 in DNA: TGTGCCAGCGGAGAGGAAGAAAAACTGTTTTTT.

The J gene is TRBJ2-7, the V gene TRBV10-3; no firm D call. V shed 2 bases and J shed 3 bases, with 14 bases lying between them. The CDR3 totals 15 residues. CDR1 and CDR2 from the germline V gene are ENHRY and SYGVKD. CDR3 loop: CAISEVTVSDYEQYF. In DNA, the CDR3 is TGTGCCATCAGTGAGGTTACCGTCTCGGACTACGAGCAGTACTTC.

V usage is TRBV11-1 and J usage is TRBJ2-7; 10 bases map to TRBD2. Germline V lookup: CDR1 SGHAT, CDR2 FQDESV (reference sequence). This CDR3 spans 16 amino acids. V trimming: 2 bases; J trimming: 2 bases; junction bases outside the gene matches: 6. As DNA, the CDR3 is TGTGCCAGCAGCTTAAACTTGCTAGCGGGAGCCTACGAGCAGTACTTC. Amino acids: CASSLNLLAGAYEQYF.

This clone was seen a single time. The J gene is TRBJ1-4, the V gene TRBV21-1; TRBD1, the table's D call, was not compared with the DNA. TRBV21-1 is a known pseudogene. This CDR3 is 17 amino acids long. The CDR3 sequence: CASARTAPFPTNEKLFF. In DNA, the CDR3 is TGTGCCAGCGCTCGGACAGCTCCTTTTCCAACTAATGAAAAACTGTTTTTT.

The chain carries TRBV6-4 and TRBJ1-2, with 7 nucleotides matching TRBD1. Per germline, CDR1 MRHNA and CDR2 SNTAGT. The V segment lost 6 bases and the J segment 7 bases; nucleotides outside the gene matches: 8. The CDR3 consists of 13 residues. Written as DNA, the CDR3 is TGTGCCAGCAGCATGACAGGGAAAAGTGGCTACACCTTC. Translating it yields CASSMTGKSGYTF.

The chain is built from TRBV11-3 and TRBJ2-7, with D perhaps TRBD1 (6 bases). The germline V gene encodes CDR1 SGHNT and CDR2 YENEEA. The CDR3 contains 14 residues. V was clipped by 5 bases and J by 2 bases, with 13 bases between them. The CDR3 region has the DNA TGTGCCAGCAGCAACCGAGACAGGCCCTACGAGCAGTACTTC. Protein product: CASSNRDRPYEQYF.

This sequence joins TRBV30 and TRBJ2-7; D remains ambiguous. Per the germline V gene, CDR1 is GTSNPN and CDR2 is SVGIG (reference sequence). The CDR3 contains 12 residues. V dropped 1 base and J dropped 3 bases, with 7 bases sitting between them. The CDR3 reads CAWSEASYEQYF. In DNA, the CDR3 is TGTGCCTGGAGTGAGGCGAGCTACGAGCAGTACTTC.

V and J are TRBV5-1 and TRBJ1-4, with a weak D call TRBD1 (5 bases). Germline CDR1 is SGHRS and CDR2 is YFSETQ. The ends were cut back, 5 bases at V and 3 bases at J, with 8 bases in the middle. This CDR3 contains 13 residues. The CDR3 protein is CASRKGANEKLFF. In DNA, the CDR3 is TGCGCCAGCAGGAAAGGGGCTAATGAAAAACTGTTTTTT. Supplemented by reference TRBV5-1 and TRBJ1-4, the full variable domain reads KAGVTQTPRYLIKTRGQQVTLSCSPISGHRSVSWYQQTPGQGLQFLFEYFSETQRNKGNFPGRFSGRQFSNSRSEMNVSTLELGDSALYLCASRKGANEKLFFGSGTQLSVL.

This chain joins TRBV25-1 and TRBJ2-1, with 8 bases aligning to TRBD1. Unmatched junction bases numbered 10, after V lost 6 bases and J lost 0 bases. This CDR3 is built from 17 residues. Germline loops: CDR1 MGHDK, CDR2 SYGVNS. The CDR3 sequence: CASRQTGQGTSYNEQFF. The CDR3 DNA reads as TGTGCCAGCAGGCAAACAGGACAGGGAACCTCCTACAATGAGCAGTTCTTC.

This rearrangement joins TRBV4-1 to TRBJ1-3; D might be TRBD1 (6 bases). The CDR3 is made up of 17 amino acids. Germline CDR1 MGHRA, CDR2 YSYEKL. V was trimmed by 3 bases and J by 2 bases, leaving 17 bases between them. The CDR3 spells CASSQAPTGATGNTIYF. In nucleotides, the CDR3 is TGCGCCAGCAGCCAGGCACCGACAGGCGCGACTGGAAACACCATATATTTT.

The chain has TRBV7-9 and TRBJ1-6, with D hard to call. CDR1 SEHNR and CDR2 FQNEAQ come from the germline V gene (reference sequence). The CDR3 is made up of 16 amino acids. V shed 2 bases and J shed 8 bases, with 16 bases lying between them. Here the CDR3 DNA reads TGTGCCAGCAGCTTATTTTGGACGGAACGTCATTCACCCCTCCACTTT. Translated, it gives CASSLFWTERHSPLHF.

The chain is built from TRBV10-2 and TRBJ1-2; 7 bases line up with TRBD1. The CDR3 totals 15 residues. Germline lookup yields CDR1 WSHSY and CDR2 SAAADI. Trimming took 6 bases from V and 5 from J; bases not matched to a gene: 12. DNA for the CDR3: TGCGCCAGCAGGCCCACCCGGGACAGTGCGTATGGCTACACCTTC. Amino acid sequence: CASRPTRDSAYGYTF.

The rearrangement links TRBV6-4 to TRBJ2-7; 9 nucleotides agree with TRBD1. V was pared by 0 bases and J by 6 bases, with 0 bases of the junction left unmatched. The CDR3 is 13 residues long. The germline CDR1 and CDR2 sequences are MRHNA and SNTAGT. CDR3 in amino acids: CASSDSGQGEQYF. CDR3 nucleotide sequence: TGTGCCAGCAGTGACTCGGGACAGGGCGAGCAGTACTTC.

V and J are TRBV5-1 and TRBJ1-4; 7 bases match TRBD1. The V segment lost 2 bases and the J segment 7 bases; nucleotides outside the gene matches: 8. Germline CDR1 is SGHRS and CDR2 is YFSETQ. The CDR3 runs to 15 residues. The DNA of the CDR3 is TGCGCCAGCAGCTTCAGAACAGGGGCTAGTGAAAAACTGTTTTTT. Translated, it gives CASSFRTGASEKLFF. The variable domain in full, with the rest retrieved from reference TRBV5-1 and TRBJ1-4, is KAGVTQTPRYLIKTRGQQVTLSCSPISGHRSVSWYQQTPGQGLQFLFEYFSETQRNKGNFPGRFSGRQFSNSRSEMNVSTLELGDSALYLCASSFRTGASEKLFFGSGTQLSVL.